The TCR beta chain described here comes from a study of T cells in localized non-small cell lung cancer. In the case of this clone: Its antigen is still unknown.

Germline CDR1 and CDR2: MNHEY and SVGAGI. V shed 5 bases and J shed 7 bases, with 18 bases lying between them. CDR3 length: 15 residues. Assay used: immunoSEQ multiplex PCR; TCRdb lists only in-frame clones, some missing. The sample contains roughly 30,000 clones, roughly 91% of which appear only once. Overall study findings and caveats: Adjacent lung exhibited a median of about 50 among the 100 most abundant tumor clones.

The V call is TRBV6-5, the J call TRBJ2-1; TRBD1 is a possible D gene (6 bases). The starting material was peripheral blood, obtained before any cancer treatment. The sequence was obtained from a female donor over 55 with stage I lung adenocarcinoma. The chain's CDR3 is CASSQGQPTRNEQFF. DNA of the CDR3: TGTGCCAGCAGTCAAGGACAGCCCACTAGGAATGAGCAGTTCTTC.